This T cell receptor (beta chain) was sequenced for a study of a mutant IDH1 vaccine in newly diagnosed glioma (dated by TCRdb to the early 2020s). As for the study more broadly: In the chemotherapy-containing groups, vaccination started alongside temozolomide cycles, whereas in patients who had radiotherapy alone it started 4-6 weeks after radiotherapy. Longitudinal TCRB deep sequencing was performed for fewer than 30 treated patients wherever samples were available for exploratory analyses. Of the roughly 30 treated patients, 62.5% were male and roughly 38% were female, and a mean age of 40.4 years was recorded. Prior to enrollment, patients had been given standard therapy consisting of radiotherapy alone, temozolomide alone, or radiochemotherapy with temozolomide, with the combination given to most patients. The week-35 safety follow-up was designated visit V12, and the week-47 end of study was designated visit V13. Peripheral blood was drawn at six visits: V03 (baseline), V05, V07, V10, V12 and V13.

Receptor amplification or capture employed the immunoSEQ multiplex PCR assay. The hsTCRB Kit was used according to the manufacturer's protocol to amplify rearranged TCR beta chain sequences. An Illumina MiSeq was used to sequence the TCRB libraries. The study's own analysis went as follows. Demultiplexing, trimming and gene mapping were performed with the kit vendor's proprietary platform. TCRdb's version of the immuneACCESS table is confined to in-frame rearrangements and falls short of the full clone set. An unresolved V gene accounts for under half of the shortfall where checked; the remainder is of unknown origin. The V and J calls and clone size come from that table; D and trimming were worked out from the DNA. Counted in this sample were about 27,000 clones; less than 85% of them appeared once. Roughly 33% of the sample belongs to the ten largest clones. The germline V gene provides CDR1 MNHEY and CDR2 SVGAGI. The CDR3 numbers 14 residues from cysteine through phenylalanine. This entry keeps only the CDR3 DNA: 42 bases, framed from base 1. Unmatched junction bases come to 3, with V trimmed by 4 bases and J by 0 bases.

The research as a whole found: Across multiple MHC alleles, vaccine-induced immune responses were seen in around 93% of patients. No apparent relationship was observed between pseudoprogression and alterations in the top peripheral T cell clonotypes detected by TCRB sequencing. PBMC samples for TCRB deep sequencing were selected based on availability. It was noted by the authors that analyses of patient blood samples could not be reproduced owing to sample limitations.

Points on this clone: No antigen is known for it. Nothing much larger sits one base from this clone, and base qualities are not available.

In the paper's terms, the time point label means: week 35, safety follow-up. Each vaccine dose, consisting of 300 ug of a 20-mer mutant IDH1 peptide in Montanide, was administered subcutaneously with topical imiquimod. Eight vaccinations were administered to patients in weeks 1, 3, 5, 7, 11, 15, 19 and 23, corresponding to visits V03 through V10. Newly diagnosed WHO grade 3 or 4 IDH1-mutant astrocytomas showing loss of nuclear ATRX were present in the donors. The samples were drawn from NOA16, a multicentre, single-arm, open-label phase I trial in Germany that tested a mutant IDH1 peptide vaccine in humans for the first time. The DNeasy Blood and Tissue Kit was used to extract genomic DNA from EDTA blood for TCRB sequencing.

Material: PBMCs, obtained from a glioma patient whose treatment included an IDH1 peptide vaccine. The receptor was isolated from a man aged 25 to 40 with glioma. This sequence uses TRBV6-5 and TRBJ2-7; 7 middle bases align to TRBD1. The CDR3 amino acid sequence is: CASSSRDSSYEQYF. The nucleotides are TGTGCCAGCAGTTCTCGGGACAGCTCCTACGAGCAGTACTTC.